This TCR beta chain stems from a study of cytotoxic CD8 clonotypes in ibrutinib-treated CLL. Background on the study: Response samples were taken after a median roughly 12 months of treatment, range 6 to 36. Each sample contained, on average, just over 250,000 productive templates and nearly 95,000 productive rearrangements. Notes on the study in general: Baseline clonality exceeded age-matched healthy donors and tracked circulating CD8+ T-cell counts. Once treatment began, public clonotypes, which were uncommon, contracted or stayed stable.

Measured with immunoSEQ multiplex PCR; TCRdb has only the in-frame clones, and not every one. Seen here are 110,000 to 150,000 clones, more than 75% observed once, and the top ten hold approximately 5.1%. On this clone: Its antigen remains unknown.

Trimming stripped 5 bases from V and 0 bases from J, with 11 bases between. The CDR3 is made up of 15 amino acids. Germline V gene sequence: CDR1 SGHTA, CDR2 FQGNSA. Material: PBMCs, obtained after 24 months of ibrutinib treatment. The V call is TRBV7-2, the J call TRBJ1-5; D is possibly TRBD1 (5 bases). This receptor was taken from a human donor with chronic lymphocytic leukemia. The CDR3 DNA follows: TGTGCCAGCAGCCTTGGCGGGGCTAGCAATCAGCCCCAGCATTTT. Translation: CASSLGGASNQPQHF.